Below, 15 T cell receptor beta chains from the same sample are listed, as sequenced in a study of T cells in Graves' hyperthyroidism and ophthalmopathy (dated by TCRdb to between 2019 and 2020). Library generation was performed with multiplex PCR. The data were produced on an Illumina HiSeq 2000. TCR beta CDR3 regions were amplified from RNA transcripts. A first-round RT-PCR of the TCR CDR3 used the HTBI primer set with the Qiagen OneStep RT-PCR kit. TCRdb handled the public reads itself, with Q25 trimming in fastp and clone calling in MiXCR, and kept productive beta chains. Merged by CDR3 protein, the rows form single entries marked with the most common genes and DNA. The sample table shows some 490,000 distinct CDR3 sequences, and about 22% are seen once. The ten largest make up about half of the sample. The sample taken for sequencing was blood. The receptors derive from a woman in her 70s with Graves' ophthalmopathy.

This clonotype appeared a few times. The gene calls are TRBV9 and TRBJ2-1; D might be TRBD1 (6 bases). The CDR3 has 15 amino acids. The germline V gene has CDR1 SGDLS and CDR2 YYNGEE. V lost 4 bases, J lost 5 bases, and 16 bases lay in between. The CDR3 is CASSYPGTFDNEQFF. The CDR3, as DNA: TGTGCCAGCAGCTACCCCGGGACATTTGACAATGAGCAGTTCTTC. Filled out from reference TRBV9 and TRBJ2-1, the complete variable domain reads DSGVTQTPKHLITATGQRVTLRCSPRSGDLSVYWYQQSLDQGLQFLIQYYNGEERAKGNILERFSAQQFPDLHSELNLSSLELGDSALYFCASSYPGTFDNEQFFGPGTRLTVL.

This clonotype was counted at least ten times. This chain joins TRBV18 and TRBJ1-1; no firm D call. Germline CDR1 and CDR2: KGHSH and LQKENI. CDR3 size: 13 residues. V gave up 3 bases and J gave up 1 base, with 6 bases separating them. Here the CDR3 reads CASSPYGNTEAFF. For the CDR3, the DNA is TGTGCCAGCTCACCCTATGGGAACACTGAAGCTTTCTTT.

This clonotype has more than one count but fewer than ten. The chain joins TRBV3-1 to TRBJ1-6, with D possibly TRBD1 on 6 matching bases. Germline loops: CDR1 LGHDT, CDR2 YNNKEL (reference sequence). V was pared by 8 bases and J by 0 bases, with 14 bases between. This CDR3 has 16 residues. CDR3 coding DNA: TGTGCCAGCCGACCAGGGGAGAACTCCTATAATTCACCCCTCCACTTT. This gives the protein CASRPGENSYNSPLHF. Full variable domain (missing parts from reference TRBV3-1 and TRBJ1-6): DTAVSQTPKYLVTQMGNDKSIKCEQNLGHDTMYWYKQDSKKFLKIMFSYNNKELIINETVPNRFSPKSPDKAHLNLHINSLELGDSAVYFCASRPGENSYNSPLHFGNGTRLTVT.

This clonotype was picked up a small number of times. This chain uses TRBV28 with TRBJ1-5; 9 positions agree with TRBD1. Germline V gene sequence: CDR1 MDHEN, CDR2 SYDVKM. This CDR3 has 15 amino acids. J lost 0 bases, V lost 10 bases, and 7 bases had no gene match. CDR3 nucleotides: TGTGCCACCGCTGGACAGGGGTATAGCAATCAGCCCCAGCATTTT. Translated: CATAGQGYSNQPQHF.

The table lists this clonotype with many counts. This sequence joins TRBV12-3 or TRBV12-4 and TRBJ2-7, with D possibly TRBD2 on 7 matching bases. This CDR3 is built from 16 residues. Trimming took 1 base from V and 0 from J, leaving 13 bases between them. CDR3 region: CASSLGGGGGSYEQYF. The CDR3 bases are TGTGCCAGCAGTTTAGGTGGAGGGGGGGGCTCCTACGAGCAGTACTTC.

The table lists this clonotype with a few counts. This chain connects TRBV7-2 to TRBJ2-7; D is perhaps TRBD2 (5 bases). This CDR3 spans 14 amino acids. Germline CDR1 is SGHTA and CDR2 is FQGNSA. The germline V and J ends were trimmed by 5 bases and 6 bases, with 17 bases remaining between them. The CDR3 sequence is CASSAQRGRGEQYF. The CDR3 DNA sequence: TGTGCCAGCAGCGCTCAACGAGGGCGAGGCGAGCAGTACTTC.

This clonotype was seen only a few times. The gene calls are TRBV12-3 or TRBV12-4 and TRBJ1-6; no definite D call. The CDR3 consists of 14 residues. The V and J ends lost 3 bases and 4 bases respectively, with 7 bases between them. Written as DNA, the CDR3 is TGTGCCAGCAGTTTCTCAGGATATAATTCACCCCTCCACTTT. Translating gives CASSFSGYNSPLHF.

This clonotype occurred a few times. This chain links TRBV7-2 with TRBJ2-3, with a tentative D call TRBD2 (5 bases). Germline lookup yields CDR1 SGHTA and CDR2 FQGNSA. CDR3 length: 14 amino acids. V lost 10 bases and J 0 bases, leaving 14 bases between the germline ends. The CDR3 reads CATRRASSTDTQYF. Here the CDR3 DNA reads TGTGCCACCAGGCGGGCCTCTAGCACAGATACGCAGTATTTT.

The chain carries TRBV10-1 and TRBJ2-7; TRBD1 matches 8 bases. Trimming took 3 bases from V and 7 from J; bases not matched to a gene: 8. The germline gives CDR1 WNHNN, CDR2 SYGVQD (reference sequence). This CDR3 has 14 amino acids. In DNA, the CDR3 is TGCGCCAGCAGTGATCAGGGGGCTCGGTTAGAGCAGTACTTC. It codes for CASSDQGARLEQYF.

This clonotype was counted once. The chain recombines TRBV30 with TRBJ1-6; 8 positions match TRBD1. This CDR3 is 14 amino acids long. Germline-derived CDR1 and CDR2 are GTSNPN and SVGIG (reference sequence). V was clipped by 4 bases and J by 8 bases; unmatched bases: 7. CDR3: CAWTKTGDYSPLHF. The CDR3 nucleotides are TGTGCCTGGACGAAGACAGGGGATTATTCACCCCTCCACTTT.

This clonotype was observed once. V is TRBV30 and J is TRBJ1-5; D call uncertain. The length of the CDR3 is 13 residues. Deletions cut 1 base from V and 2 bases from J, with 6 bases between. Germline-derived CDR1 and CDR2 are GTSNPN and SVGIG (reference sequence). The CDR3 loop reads CAWSGLRNQPQHF. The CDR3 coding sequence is TGTGCCTGGAGTGGTCTGCGCAATCAGCCCCAGCATTTT.

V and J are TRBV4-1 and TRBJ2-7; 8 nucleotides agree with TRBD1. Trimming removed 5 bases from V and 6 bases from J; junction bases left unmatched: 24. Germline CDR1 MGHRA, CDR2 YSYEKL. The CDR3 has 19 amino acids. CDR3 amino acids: CASSKGPGTGVGSLGEQYF. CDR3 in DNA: TGCGCCAGCAGCAAAGGGCCCGGGACAGGCGTCGGGAGCCTGGGCGAGCAGTACTTC.

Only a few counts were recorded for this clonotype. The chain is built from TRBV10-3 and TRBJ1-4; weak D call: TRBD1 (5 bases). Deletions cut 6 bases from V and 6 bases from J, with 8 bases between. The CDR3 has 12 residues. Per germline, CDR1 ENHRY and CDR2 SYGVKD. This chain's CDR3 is CAIRGGDEKLFF. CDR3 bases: TGTGCCATCAGGGGGGGAGATGAAAAACTGTTTTTT.

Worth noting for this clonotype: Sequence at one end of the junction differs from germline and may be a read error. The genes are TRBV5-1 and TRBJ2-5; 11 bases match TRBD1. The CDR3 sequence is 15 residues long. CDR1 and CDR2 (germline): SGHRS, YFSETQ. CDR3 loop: CASSGQGAELKTQYF. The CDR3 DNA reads TGCGCCAGCAGCGGACAGGGGGCTGAGTTGAAGACTCAGTACTTC.

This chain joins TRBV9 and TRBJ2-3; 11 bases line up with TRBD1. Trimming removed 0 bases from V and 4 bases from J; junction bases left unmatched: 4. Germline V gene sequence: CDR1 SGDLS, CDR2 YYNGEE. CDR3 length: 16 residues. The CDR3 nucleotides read TGTGCCAGCAGCGTAGGGACAGGGGGCCGGGCAGATACGCAGTATTTT. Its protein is CASSVGTGGRADTQYF.